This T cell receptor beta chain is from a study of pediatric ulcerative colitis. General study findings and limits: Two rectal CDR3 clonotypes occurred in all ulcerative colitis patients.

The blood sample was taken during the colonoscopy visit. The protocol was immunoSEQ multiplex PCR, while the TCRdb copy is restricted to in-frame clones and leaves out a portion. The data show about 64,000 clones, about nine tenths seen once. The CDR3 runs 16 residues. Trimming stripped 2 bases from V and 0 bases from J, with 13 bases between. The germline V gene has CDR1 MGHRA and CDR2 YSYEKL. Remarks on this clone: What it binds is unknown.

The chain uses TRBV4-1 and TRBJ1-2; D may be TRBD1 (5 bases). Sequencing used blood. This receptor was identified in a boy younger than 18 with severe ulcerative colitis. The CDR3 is CASSQSKGLANYGYTF. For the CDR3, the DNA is TGCGCCAGCAGCCAAAGTAAGGGGCTAGCTAACTATGGCTACACCTTC.